The present T cell receptor beta chain was sequenced within a study of blood T cell repertoires in COVID-19. Study details: Sites across the United States, Italy and Spain contributed samples from acute and convalescent COVID-19.

Data came from immunoSEQ multiplex PCR; TCRdb stores just in-frame clones and leaves some out. The profile shows fewer than 350,000 clones, roughly 85% of them singletons. Living in about two dozen US areas, the participants were between roughly 18 and 90 years of age. Participants' own reports of clinical history determined their cohort assignment. J was trimmed by 10 bases and V by 7 bases; bases with no gene match: 8. From germline, CDR1 is MNHEY and CDR2 SVGAGI. There are 12 residues in the CDR3. V is TRBV6-5 and J is TRBJ1-1; 8 positions agree with TRBD1. The source of this sequence is a middle-aged woman with acute COVID-19. Specimen: PBMCs or T cells enriched from blood (not recorded which). The CDR3 DNA is TGTGCCAGCACTTCCGGACAGGGCGGAGCTTTCTTT. This sequence encodes CASTSGQGGAFF.